The T cell receptor (beta chain) described here comes from a study of shared clonotypes between healthy human individuals (dated by TCRdb to about 2020). Some background on the complete study: The cohort comprised two women and a few men aged 18 to 49 years. For each donor, CD4 naive and CD4 memory were each run on three plates, CD8 naive on two plates, and CD8 memory on one plate. To estimate repertoire size and how much clonotypes are shared between individuals, the study performed deep sequencing of blood TCR repertoires from five healthy adults. To increase sequencing depth and limit assay-specific biases, TCR repertoire library preparation and sequencing were carried out by different laboratories using diverse techniques. Each donor's leukapheresis produced roughly between roughly 0.9 and 9 billion PBMCs.

As to this clone: Its specific antigen is unknown. Base qualities are not at hand, and no much larger clone is one base apart.

Using the deep immunoSEQ assay, multiplex PCR amplified TCR CDR3 regions from genomic DNA. Extracted genomic DNA from each cell subset was spread evenly across all wells of several immunoSEQ 96-well plates, with each plate serving as a replicate. For sorted subsets, 200 to 250 ng genomic DNA, equal to about 30,000 T cell genomes, was loaded into each replicate PCR. Purified libraries were quantified with a Qubit 3.0 fluorometer, sized on a Bioanalyzer 2100, and re-quantified with the KAPA Library Quantification kit. A separate single-read 150-cycle Illumina NextSeq 550 flow cell was used to sequence each immunoSEQ 96-well plate. The original pipeline was this. Because only junctional sequences without quality scores were contained in the immunoSEQ output, filtering matching that applied to full-length reads could not be performed. Sequences were annotated with PyIR, a Python wrapper for IgBLAST v1.9, and V/J genes and CDR3 were assigned using IMGT germline references. Reads were filtered out if the reads had weak V/J assignments (E-value above 1e-6), no CDR3, stop codons, out-of-frame junctions, or ambiguous translated residues. V3J clonotypes were defined by identical inferred V gene, J gene, and CDR3 amino acid sequence. The percentage overlap between two repertoires was calculated by dividing the number of shared unique clonotypes by the size of the smaller repertoire. Repertoire richness was assessed with RTK rarefaction, the Chao1 estimator, and Recon v2.1 estimates of unobserved clonotypes. Generation probabilities for all TCRbeta clonotypes obtained by the gDNA method from several donors were computed using OLGA. TCRdb limited this immuneACCESS table to in-frame rearrangements with V and J called. A share of clones is missing; checked studies link under half to unresolved V genes, and the rest is unexplained. V and J calls and clone size are as listed in that table; D and trimming were resolved from the DNA. For this sample the table gives approximately 350,000 clones, of which roughly 96% were detected only once. Less than 0.35% of the sample belongs to the ten largest clones.

General findings and caveats noted by the study authors: Clonotypes shared by all four sorted-subset donors showed higher generation probabilities than non-shared clonotypes. The small number of donors limited the genetic and exposure-history diversity represented. Sharing across a handful of donors was observed for approximately 4.6% of naive CD4, 3.5% of naive CD8, about 2.3% of memory CD4, and less than 0.45% of memory CD8 clonotypes. Estimated clonotype richness was generally larger for naive than for memory subsets. Sampling was restricted to blood, and TCR repertoires in tissues likely differ from the TCR repertoires found in blood. Incomplete sequencing was indicated by rarefaction of sorted-subset datasets, despite the large sequencing depth. Pairwise subsampling indicated that sequencing depth was expected to affect the degree of clonotype sharing among donors.

The donors were healthy, HIV-negative adults who had no recently reported acute infections or vaccinations. All donors were Caucasian adults living in Nashville, Tennessee, USA. The CD8 memory samples were a combination of magnetically selected CD45RO+ cells and CCR7-negative CD45RA+ effector memory (TemRA) cells. Blood was obtained by leukapheresis, after which PBMCs were separated by Ficoll-Histopaque density gradient centrifugation and cryopreserved in liquid nitrogen vapor phase. Analytical flow cytometry was used to check the purity and quantity of each magnetically sorted T cell population. From each sorted fraction, genomic DNA was isolated and quantified by UV absorbance on a Nanodrop 2000c. The receptor's source is a man aged 25 to 40 in good health. Specimen: memory CD8+ T cells sorted from blood. This specimen's cell subset or site label, interpreted: CD45RO+ cells pooled with CCR7-negative TemRA cells.

In nucleotide form, the sequence is TGTGCCAGCAGCCCAACTGTTGCAAGTGGAGGGGAGCAGTTCTTC. Its translation is CASSPTVASGGEQFF. The rearrangement joined TRBV11-2 to TRBJ2-1; the D gene is possibly TRBD2, with 6 bases matching. CDR1 and CDR2 are drawn from the germline V gene: SGHAT, FQNNGV. From the cysteine up to the phenylalanine, the CDR3 has a length of 15 residues. The CDR3 DNA has 45 bases and is translated from base 1. The V end loses 5 bases and the J end loses 10 bases, and a stretch of 21 bases separates them.